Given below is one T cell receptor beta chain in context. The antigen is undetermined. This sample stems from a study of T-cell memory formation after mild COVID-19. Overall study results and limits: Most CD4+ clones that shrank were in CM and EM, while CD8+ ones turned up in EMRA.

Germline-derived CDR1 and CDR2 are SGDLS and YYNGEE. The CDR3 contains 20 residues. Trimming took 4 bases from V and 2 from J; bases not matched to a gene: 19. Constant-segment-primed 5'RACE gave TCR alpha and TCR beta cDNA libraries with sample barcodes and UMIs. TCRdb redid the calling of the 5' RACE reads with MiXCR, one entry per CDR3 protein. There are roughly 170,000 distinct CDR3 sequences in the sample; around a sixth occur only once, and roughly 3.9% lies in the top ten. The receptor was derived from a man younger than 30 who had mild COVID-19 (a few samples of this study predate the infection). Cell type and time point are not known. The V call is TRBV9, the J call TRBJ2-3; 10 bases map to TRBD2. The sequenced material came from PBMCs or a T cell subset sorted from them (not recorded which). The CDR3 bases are TGTGCCAGCAGCCCTCGAGGTAGCGGGGGGCCCAGGGCTCTCACAGATACGCAGTATTTT. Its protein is CASSPRGSGGPRALTDTQYF.